Described below is a single T cell receptor beta chain sequence and its context. Its antigen is not identified. This sample was included in a study of cytomegalovirus exposure and HLA in healthy donors. Study-level findings and limits: In vitro work confirmed that three CMV-associated chains recognize CMV antigens. Later on, a genetic analysis was performed. It linked a missense variant in DCLRE1C with V- and J-gene trimming of TCR beta. A list of approximately 160 TCR beta chains associated with cytomegalovirus was given.

PCR amplification relied on 60 Vbeta primers (plus 13 Jbeta primers). Some clones are missing from TCRdb's copy, which holds only in-frame ones; the method was immunoSEQ multiplex PCR. The sample has 150,000 or so clones, almost 85% seen once; the top ten hold 0.35% to 0.4%. The sequence was collected from a boy between 2 and 10 years old in good health and CMV-seronegative. Sequenced material: PBMCs.

CDR3 protein: CASNPEWGGPGTGELFF. As DNA, the CDR3 is TGTGCCAGCAACCCCGAGTGGGGAGGACCGGGGACCGGGGAGCTGTTTTTT. The chain uses TRBV7-2 and TRBJ2-2; TRBD2 might be the D (6 bases). Trimming left V 7 bases short and J 5 bases short, with 23 bases between. The CDR3 runs 17 residues. Germline-derived CDR1 and CDR2 are SGHTA and FQGNSA.